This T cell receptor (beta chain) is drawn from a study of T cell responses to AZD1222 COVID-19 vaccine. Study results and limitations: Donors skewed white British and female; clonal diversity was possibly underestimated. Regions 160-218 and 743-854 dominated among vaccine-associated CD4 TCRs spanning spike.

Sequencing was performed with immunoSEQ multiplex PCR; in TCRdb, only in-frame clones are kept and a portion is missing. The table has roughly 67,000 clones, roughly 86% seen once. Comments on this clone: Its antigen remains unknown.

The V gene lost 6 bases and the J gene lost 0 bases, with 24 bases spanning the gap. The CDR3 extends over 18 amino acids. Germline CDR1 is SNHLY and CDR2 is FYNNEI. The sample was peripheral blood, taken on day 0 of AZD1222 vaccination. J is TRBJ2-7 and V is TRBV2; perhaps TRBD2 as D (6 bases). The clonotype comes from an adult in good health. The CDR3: CASRGWGGAGSVSYEQYF. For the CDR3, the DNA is TGTGCCAGCAGGGGCTGGGGAGGAGCGGGTTCCGTCTCCTACGAGCAGTACTTC.